Sequencing of this T cell receptor beta chain was carried out in a study of monozygotic twins with inflammatory bowel disease (dated by TCRdb to between 2018 and 2021). Regarding the study in general: In total, around 30 monozygotic twin pairs made up the full study: 19 Danish pairs, all IBD-discordant, plus nine German pairs, of which four were IBD-concordant and five were IBD-discordant. Disease-associated traits were sought mainly through comparisons between IBD patients and their genetically identical healthy co-twins within discordant pairs. Each individual had, on average, about 151 000 unique TCRalpha sequences and 181 000 unique TCRbeta sequences available for analysis.

From each donor, a roughly 2.6 ml peripheral blood sample was collected into PAXgene tubes and stored at -80 degrees C. Total RNA was isolated from whole blood with the PAXgene blood miRNA kit on an automated QIAcube, without T cell sorting. Peripheral blood from monozygotic twin pairs, either concordant or discordant for inflammatory bowel disease, underwent deep TCRalpha and TCRbeta repertoire profiling that used unique molecular barcoding. Smoking habits were recorded for all twin pairs, and individuals were classified as current, former or never smokers. Overall study results and their limits: A decrease in TCRbeta repertoire diversity, as measured by inverse Simpson index, was observed in IBD patients compared with their healthy co-twins. No difference in repertoire similarity was observed between concordant and discordant twins, possibly owing to limited statistical power. Different T cell subtypes could not be distinguished in the analysis. No single strong signal or clonotype linked to IBD turned up in the results, so the idea that one exists was not supported. IBD patients shared fewer clonotypes with other individuals than healthy twins did, most markedly in patients showing signs of disease activity. Because patients were on differing immunosuppressive treatments, the repertoires may have picked up extra background noise and inter-individual variability.

Library method: 5' RACE. Preparation of each TCR library used approximately 3,200 ng of total RNA. For each sample, cDNA was synthesized in eight separate reactions using SMARTScribe reverse transcriptase. During cDNA synthesis, template switching introduced unique molecular identifiers that contained a 6-nucleotide sample barcode. Two nested PCRs of approximately 16 and 10 cycles amplified the TCRalpha and TCRbeta cDNA, and bead purification followed each PCR. Before amplification, the cDNA was both treated with uracil DNA-glycosylase and purified with the QIAquick PCR purification kit. The second PCR added Illumina TruSeq-compatible adapters along with sample-specific barcodes. TapeStation and Qubit were used to check library quality and concentration, and approximately 5.5 ng of each library went into the pool. Sequencing of pooled libraries was carried out on an Illumina HiSeq2500 single-index Rapid Run using 2 x 100 bp reads and custom sequencing primers. In the original analysis: UMI-based consensus assembly with MiGEC version 1.2.6 was used to correct PCR and sequencing errors. MiXCR version 2.1.1 handled V(D)J alignment, clonotype assembly and CDR3 extraction. Gene usage, clonotype sharing and MAIT/NKT TCR abundance were normalised by analysing the top 1000, 10 000 and 20 000 clonotypes per sample. Diversity was computed as the inverse Simpson index with the vegan R package after downsampling to 27 000 UMIs. Paired Mann-Whitney U tests were applied to discordant twin pairs, and Benjamini-Hochberg correction was used for multiple testing. TCRdb reprocessed the public reads and reports one entry per CDR3 protein sequence, without DNA. The V and J calls follow TCRdb's processing rather than the paper's. The sample table includes some 440,000 distinct CDR3 sequences. Roughly 2.2% of the sample is held by the ten biggest clonotypes.

Including the terminal cysteine and phenylalanine, the CDR3 comprises 15 residues. DNA is not recorded here. The germline V gene (reference sequence) supplies CDR1 SGHNT and CDR2 YYREEE. In regard to this clonotype: Its recognized antigen is unknown.

Rearrangement joined TRBV5-4 to TRBJ2-5; TCRdb names TRBD1, which stays unverified in the absence of DNA. Material: blood. The clonotype comes from a human donor with ulcerative colitis or Crohn's disease, or a healthy co-twin of an affected twin (not recorded which). CDR3 reads: CASSLEGGGQETQYF.